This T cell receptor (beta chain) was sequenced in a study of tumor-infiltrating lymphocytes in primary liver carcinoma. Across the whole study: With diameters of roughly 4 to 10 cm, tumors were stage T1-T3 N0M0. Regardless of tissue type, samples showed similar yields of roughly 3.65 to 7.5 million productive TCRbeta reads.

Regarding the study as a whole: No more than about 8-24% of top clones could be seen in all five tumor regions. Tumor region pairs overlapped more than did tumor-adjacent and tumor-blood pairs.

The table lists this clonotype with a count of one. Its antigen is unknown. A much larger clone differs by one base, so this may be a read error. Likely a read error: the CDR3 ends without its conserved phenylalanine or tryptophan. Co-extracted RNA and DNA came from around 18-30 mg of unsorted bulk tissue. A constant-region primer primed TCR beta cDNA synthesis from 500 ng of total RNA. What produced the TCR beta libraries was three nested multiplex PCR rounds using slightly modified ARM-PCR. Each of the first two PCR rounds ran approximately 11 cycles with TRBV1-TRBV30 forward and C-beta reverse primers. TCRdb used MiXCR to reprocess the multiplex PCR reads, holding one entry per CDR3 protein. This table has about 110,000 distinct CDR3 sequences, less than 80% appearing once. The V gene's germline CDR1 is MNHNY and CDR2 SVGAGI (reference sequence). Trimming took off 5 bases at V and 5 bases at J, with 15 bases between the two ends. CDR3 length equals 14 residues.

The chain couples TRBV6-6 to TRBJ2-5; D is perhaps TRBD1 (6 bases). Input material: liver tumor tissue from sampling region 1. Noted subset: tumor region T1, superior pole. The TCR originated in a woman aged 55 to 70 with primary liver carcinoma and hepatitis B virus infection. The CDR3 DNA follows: TGTGCCAGCAGTCTGGGCAGGGGTATGGAGACCCAGTACTCC. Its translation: CASSLGRGMETQYS.